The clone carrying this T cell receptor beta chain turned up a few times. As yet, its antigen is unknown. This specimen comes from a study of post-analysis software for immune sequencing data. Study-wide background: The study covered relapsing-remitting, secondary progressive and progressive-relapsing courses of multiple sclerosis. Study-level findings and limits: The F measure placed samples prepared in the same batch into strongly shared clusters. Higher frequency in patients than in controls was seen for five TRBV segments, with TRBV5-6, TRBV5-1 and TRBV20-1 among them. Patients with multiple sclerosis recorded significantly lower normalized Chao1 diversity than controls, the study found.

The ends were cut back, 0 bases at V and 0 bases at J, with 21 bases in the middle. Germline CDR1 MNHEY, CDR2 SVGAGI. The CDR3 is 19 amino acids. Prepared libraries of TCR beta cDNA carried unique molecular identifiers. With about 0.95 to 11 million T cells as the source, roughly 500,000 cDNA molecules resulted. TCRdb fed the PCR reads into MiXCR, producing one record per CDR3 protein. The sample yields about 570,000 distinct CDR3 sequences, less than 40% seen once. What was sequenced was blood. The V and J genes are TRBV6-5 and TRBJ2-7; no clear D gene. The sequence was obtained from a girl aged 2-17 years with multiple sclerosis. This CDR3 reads CASSYSMGLGVSSSYEQYF. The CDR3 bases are TGTGCCAGCAGTTACTCGATGGGGTTAGGCGTCTCAAGCTCCTACGAGCAGTACTTC.